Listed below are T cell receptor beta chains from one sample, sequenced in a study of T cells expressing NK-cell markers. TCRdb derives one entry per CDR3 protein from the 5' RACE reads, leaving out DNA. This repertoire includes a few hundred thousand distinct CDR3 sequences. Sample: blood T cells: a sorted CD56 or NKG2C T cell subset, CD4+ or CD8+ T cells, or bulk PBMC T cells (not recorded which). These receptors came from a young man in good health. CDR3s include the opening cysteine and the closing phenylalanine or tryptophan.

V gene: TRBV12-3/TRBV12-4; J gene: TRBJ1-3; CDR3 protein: CASSLKGSGNTIYF
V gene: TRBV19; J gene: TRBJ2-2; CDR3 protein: CASSIGGSGRANTGELFF
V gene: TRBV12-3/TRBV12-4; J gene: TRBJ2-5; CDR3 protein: CASSALNGRQETQYF
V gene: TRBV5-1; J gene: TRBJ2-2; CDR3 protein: CASSWGTGENTGELFF
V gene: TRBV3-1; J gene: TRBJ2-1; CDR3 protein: CASSQYRGNEQFF
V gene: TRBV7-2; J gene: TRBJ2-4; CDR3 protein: CASSLTPFSGEKNIQYF
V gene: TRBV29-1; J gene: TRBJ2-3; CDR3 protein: CSVHIQGGTQYF
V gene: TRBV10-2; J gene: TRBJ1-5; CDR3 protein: CASSDRGWGNQPQHF
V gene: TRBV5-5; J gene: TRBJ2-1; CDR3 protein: CASSLPPGYPTYNEQFF
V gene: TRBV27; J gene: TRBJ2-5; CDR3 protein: CASSRGGTQYF
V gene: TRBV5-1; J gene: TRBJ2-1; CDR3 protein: CASSLAEGATFF
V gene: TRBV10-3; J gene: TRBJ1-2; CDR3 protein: CAISTRDKANYGYTF
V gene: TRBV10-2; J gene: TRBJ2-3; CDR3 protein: CASRATWGTDTQYF
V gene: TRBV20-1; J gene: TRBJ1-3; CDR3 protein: CSARSEGQAFGNTIYF
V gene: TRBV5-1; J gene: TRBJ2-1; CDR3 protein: CASSPGGNPLNEQFF
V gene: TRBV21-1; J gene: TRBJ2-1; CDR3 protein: CASSKRGQSTNEQFF
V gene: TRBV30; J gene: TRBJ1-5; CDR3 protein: CAWSVGQNQPQHF
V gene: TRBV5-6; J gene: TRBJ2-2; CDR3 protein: CASSLVDRGDTGELFF
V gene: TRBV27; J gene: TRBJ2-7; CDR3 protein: CASSSRDSAYEQYF
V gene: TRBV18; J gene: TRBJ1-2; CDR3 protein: CASAAYQQANYGYTF
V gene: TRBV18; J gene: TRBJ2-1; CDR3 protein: CASSPRGPNEQFF
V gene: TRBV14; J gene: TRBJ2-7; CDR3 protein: CASSPHPGDEQYF
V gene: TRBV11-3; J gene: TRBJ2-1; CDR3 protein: CASSPLSGLAGVNEQFF
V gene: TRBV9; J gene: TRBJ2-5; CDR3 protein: CASSYTPYQETQYF
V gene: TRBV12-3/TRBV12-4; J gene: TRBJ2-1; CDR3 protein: CATWAGTSYNEQFF
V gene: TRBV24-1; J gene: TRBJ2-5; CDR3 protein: CATTDGRETQYF
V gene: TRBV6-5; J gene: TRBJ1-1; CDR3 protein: CASSSPRNTEAFF
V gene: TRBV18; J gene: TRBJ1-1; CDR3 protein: CASSQRTGTEAFF
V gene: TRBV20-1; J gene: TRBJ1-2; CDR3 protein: CSAAVAGTGGIGGYTF
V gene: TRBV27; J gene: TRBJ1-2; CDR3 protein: CASSSLGRGLDYGYTF
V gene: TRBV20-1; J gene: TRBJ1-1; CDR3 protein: CSAYTGTGDWRNTEAFF
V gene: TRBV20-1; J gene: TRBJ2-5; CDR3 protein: CSAPKRGREETQYF
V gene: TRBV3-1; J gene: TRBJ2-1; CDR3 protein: CASSPRWTGDKNEQFF
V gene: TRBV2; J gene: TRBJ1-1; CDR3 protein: CASREGHTEAFF
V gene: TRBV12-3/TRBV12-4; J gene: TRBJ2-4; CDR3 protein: CASSLVTGPMNKNIQYF
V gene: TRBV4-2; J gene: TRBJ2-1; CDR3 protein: CASSQDPGLAGINEQFF